This is a list of T cell receptor beta chains from one sample in a study of blood T cell repertoires in COVID-19. Sequencing was performed with immunoSEQ multiplex PCR; in TCRdb, only in-frame clones are kept and a portion is missing. The sample consists of about 64,000 clones, around 90% of them appearing once. Sample: peripheral blood. These receptors came from an elderly woman with active COVID-19. Both conserved end residues are part of each CDR3. The order of the fields is clone size, V gene, CDR3 protein. Where a row states a size, it is once, few, many or the class of an expanded clone; other rows omit it.

size: NA
V: TRBV28
CDR3: CASSLRLAGVETQYF

size: NA
V: TRBV6-6
CDR3: CASSIGQGHQETQYF

size: few
V: TRBV19
CDR3: CASSPSTDTQYF

size: NA
V: TRBV30
CDR3: CAWKPGWDEKLFF

size: NA
V: TRBV5-1
CDR3: CASKTGDYGYTF

size: NA
V: TRBV2
CDR3: CASSEAGGKSSYNSPLHF

size: NA
V: TRBV18
CDR3: CASSLGTGGTDTQYF

size: once
V: TRBV3-1/TRBV3-2
CDR3: CASSHGLRSGSRGSYEQYF

size: once
V: TRBV4-2
CDR3: CASSQDRTSGGTDTQYF

size: NA
V: TRBV28
CDR3: CASSFSSGLGTLLNEQFF

size: NA
V: TRBV5-6
CDR3: CASSFLGPQEKETQYF

size: NA
V: TRBV7-2
CDR3: CASSLAPRGTGELFF

size: NA
V: TRBV6-1
CDR3: CASSEMGQINTEAFF

size: NA
V: TRBV5-1
CDR3: CASSLAPQRSTDTQYF

size: NA
V: TRBV18
CDR3: CASSAASRGGDTQYF

size: once
V: TRBV2
CDR3: CASRAGLRYNEQFF

size: NA
V: TRBV4-1
CDR3: CASSQASSGAGETQYF

size: NA
V: TRBV19
CDR3: CASSLGQGGGNTGELFF

size: NA
V: TRBV6-4
CDR3: CASSSSSGGPGSTDTQYF

size: NA
V: TRBV14
CDR3: CASSQVLGDTNTGELFF

size: NA
V: TRBV2
CDR3: CASRSRGFGYGYTF

size: NA
V: TRBV2
CDR3: CASTVDRGGGTEAFF

size: few
V: TRBV9
CDR3: CASSTRTGLQPQHF

size: NA
V: TRBV10-2
CDR3: CASSELPGLSSYNEQFF

size: NA
V: TRBV24-1
CDR3: CATSEGTGEGKLFF

size: NA
V: TRBV21-1
CDR3: CASSPRDIERGTSSTDTQYF

size: NA
V: TRBV28
CDR3: CATGGATDTQYF

size: NA
V: TRBV24-1
CDR3: CATSDTGTSGGYEQFF

size: NA
V: TRBV21-1
CDR3: CASSKDREGLAGGPGSYNEQFF

size: NA
V: TRBV11-1
CDR3: CASSTGGAGTGELFF

size: NA
V: TRBV29-1
CDR3: CSVFARTEAFF

size: NA
V: TRBV5-1
CDR3: CASSLSMGQKVSGYTF

size: NA
V: TRBV2
CDR3: CAISGVSYGYTF

size: once
V: TRBV3-1/TRBV3-2
CDR3: CASSQALAGGITQYF

size: NA
V: TRBV2
CDR3: CASRGGVDTGELFF

size: NA
V: TRBV28
CDR3: CASSPSGGSGELFF

size: NA
V: TRBV7-2
CDR3: CASSLNLGQDNEQFF

size: NA
V: TRBV28
CDR3: CASSPQNQPQHF

size: NA
V: TRBV27
CDR3: CASSPSGKTTDTQYF

size: NA
V: TRBV5-1
CDR3: CASSPEGARDSPLHF

size: NA
V: TRBV4-1
CDR3: CASSQDYPSGRETQYF

size: NA
V: TRBV5-4
CDR3: CASSLEAGPGELFF

size: NA
V: TRBV19
CDR3: CASSRGSYEQYF

size: NA
V: TRBV5-1
CDR3: CASSIGQGRNTGELFF

size: NA
V: TRBV28
CDR3: CASKTRGGNTQYF

size: NA
V: TRBV12-2
CDR3: CASRFSSGGGEKLFF

size: once
V: TRBV6-5
CDR3: CASSTSRDRGAEAFF

size: NA
V: TRBV28
CDR3: CASSLAPSGGPQYF

size: NA
V: TRBV28
CDR3: CASRTPGNAEAFF

size: NA
V: TRBV6-5
CDR3: CASRDSIRNSPLHF

size: NA
V: TRBV5-6
CDR3: CASSPYYTDTQYF

size: NA
V: TRBV18
CDR3: CASSPLMNTEAFF

size: NA
V: TRBV18
CDR3: CASQPGQGNWGSGNTIYF

size: NA
V: TRBV19
CDR3: CASSPGGSGANVLTF

size: NA
V: TRBV5-1
CDR3: CASSSHDRGKTEAFF

size: NA
V: TRBV4-2
CDR3: CASSRESDNEQFF

size: NA
V: TRBV4-1
CDR3: CASSQGRGQGRIYGYTF

size: NA
V: TRBV2
CDR3: CATTRTGVYEQYF

size: NA
V: TRBV7-9
CDR3: CASSPRGSYNLPLHF